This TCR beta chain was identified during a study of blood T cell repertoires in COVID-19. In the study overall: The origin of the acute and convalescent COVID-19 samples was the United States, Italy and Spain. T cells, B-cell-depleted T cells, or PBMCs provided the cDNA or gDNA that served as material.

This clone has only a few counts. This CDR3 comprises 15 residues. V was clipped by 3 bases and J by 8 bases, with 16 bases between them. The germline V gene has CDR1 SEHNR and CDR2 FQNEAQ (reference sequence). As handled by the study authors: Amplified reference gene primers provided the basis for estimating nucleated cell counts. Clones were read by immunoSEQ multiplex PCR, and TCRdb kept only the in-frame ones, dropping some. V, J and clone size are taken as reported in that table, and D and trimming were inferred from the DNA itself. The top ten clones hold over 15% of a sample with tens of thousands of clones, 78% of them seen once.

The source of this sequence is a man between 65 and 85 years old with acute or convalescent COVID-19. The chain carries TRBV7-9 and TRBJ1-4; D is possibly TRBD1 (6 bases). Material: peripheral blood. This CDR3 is CASSFGQKLREKLFF. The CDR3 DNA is TGTGCCAGCAGCTTCGGACAGAAGCTGAGGGAAAAACTGTTTTTT.